The 12 T cell receptor beta chains given below trace back to one sample, sequenced in a study of shared clonotypes between healthy human individuals. Produced via immunoSEQ multiplex PCR; TCRdb's table is partial and in-frame only. The top ten hold less than 1.5% of the sample, which has around 2,000,000 clones, approximately 95% seen once. Naivety among CD8 cells was defined by CD45RO negativity and positive CCR7 selection, thereby excluding terminally differentiated effector memory CD45RA+ cells. The sequencing input was naive CD8+ T cells sorted from blood. These receptors were taken from a man between 18 and 35 years old in good health.

The V gene is TRBV27, the J gene TRBJ2-3; D call uncertain. Germline CDR1 MNHEY, CDR2 SMNVEV (reference sequence). Trimming left V 1 base short and J 0 bases short, with 14 bases between. This CDR3 region has 17 residues. The CDR3 region is CASSLFRASSSTDTQYF. CDR3 DNA: TGTGCCAGCAGTTTATTTCGCGCCTCGAGCAGCACAGATACGCAGTATTTT.

Details on this clone: The sample holds other DNA sequences that translate to the same CDR3. The chain's CDR3 is CASRGQGSNQPQHF. For the CDR3, the DNA is TGTGCCAGCCGCGGACAGGGCAGCAATCAGCCCCAGCATTTT. The chain recombines TRBV2 with TRBJ1-5; 8 bases align to TRBD1. The CDR3 contains 14 residues. The J segment lost 1 base and the V segment lost 8 bases, leaving 4 bases of the junction unmatched. CDR1 SNHLY and CDR2 FYNNEI come from the germline V gene.

The chain combines TRBV6-5 with TRBJ2-1; D gene uncertain. The V gene lost 5 bases and the J gene lost 0 bases, with 11 bases spanning the gap. The CDR3 covers 15 residues. The germline gives CDR1 MNHEY, CDR2 SVGAGI. The CDR3 bases are TGTGCCAGCAGTCCCGCCAGGAGCTCCTACAATGAGCAGTTCTTC. It specifies CASSPARSSYNEQFF.

This clone is a singleton in its sample. The same CDR3 arises from other DNA sequences in this sample as well. The chain uses TRBV9 and TRBJ2-7, with D possibly matching TRBD1 (5 bases). Germline V gene lookup returns CDR1 SGDLS and CDR2 YYNGEE. The V end lost 4 bases, the J end lost 1 base, and 9 bases lay between the germline ends. The CDR3 consists of 13 residues. CDR3: CASSIDSSYEQYF. The DNA of the CDR3 is TGTGCCAGCAGCATAGACAGTTCCTACGAGCAGTACTTC.

The chain is built from TRBV11-2 and TRBJ1-5; TRBD1 might be the D (6 bases). The germline CDR1 and CDR2 sequences are SGHAT and FQNNGV. The CDR3 totals 15 residues. The V end was cut by 5 bases, the J end by 6 bases, with 17 bases between. CDR3 loop: CASSITGSSGQPQHF. The CDR3 region has the DNA TGTGCCAGCAGCATAACAGGGTCGTCAGGTCAGCCCCAGCATTTT.

The CDR3 protein is CASSDSGGPYEQYF. Written as DNA, the CDR3 is TGCGCCAGCAGTGACTCAGGGGGCCCCTACGAGCAGTACTTC. V and J are TRBV10-1 and TRBJ2-7, with TRBD1 matching over 8 bases. V dropped 3 bases and J dropped 2; count of bases not matched to a gene: 3. The CDR3 is made up of 14 amino acids. Germline CDR1 and CDR2: WNHNN and SYGVQD (reference sequence).

The chain recombines TRBV2 with TRBJ2-7, with D maybe TRBD2 (6 bases). The CDR3 extends over 13 amino acids. CDR1 and CDR2 from the germline V gene are SNHLY and FYNNEI. V shed 6 bases and J shed 0 bases, with 9 bases lying between them. The DNA of the CDR3 is TGTGCCAGCAGCGGGAGCCACTCCTACGAGCAGTACTTC. This codes for CASSGSHSYEQYF.

This chain links TRBV10-3 with TRBJ2-7; no definite D call. The V gene's germline CDR1 is ENHRY and CDR2 SYGVKD. The CDR3 totals 17 residues. Trimming shortened V by 0 bases and J by 3 bases, and 18 bases separated the two germline ends. CDR3 nucleotides: TGTGCCATCAGTGAGTCGTGGGGTTATGGCCTTGGCTACGAGCAGTACTTC. It encodes CAISESWGYGLGYEQYF.

This clone occurred a few times. The V and J genes are TRBV27 and TRBJ1-6; 8 bases fit TRBD1. The CDR3 is 13 residues long. Germline V gene data show CDR1 as MNHEY and CDR2 as SMNVEV (reference sequence). V was pared by 7 bases and J by 7 bases, with 3 bases of the junction left unmatched. CDR3 sequence reads: CASKTGANSPLHF. As DNA, the CDR3 is TGTGCCAGCAAGACAGGGGCAAATTCACCCCTCCACTTT.

The V gene is TRBV4-2, the J gene TRBJ1-1; possibly TRBD1 for D (5 bases). Trimming left V 3 bases short and J 1 base short, with 12 bases between. The V gene's germline CDR1 is LGHNA and CDR2 YNFKEQ. The length of the CDR3 is 15 residues. DNA of the CDR3: TGTGCCAGCAGCCATCAATCACAGGCGAACACTGAAGCTTTCTTT. Translating gives CASSHQSQANTEAFF.

The chain employs TRBV7-9 and TRBJ2-7; a weak D match, TRBD2 (6 bases). Germline CDR1 reads SEHNR; CDR2 reads FQNEAQ (reference sequence). This CDR3 has 19 amino acids. V shed 4 bases and J shed 4 bases, with 29 bases lying between them. Written as DNA, the CDR3 is TGTGCCAGCAGCTCCCTTCCAATAGCGGAAGGAGCGTCGTTATACGAGCAGTACTTC. It is translated as CASSSLPIAEGASLYEQYF.

The chain joins TRBV9 to TRBJ2-3; D ambiguous. Germline-derived CDR1 and CDR2 are SGDLS and YYNGEE. Trimming removed 3 bases from V and 1 base from J, with 12 bases in between. This CDR3 spans 15 amino acids. The DNA for the CDR3 is TGTGCCAGCAGCGGCCTGCGACTTGGCACAGATACGCAGTATTTT. It encodes CASSGLRLGTDTQYF.